This T cell receptor (beta chain) was obtained from a study of T-cell reconstitution after alpha-beta-depleted transplantation in children. At least ten counts were recorded for this clonotype. Its target is unknown. V lost 4 bases, J lost 6 bases, and 12 bases lay in between. This CDR3 has 14 residues. Per germline, CDR1 MNHEY and CDR2 SVGAGI. General study points: T cells produced anew were the main source of T-cell counts and diversity one year after transplant. Roughly two months post-transplant, alpha-beta T cells reportedly originated from several hundred graft clones that had expanded. Surviving recipient T cells and thymic progenitors produced the high day-60 TCRbeta diversity seen in some patients.

Preparation of the TCRbeta library used unique molecular identifiers. TCRdb re-called the PCR reads through MiXCR, storing one row per CDR3 protein. The sample lists some 840,000 distinct CDR3 sequences, roughly 15% occurring once. This sample comprised PBMCs, mostly from graft donor cells, obtained 360 days after TCRalphabeta/CD19-depleted stem cell transplant. The clonotype was recovered from a male patient aged 10-17 years who had a stem cell transplant for acute lymphoblastic leukemia, so the T cells may come from the graft donor. The gene calls are TRBV6-5 and TRBJ2-2; a possible D gene is TRBD2 (7 bases). CDR3 protein: CASSLGGLAGELFF. The CDR3 bases are TGTGCCAGCAGTTTGGGGGGGCTGGCCGGGGAGCTGTTTTTT.